This T cell receptor beta chain was retrieved from a study of cytotoxic CD8 clonotypes in ibrutinib-treated CLL. Study-level background: Responses comprised approximately 24 partial and 2 complete; at median roughly 66 months, approximately 15 remained remitted and approximately 12 progressed.

A 1 in 200,000 to 1 in 1 million T cell depth was the sequencing target. TCRdb keeps only in-frame clones here, not all; method: immunoSEQ multiplex PCR. The sample carries hundreds of thousands of clones, about three quarters recorded once. V shed 0 bases and J shed 11 bases, with 14 bases lying between them. This CDR3 has 13 amino acids. CDR1 is GTSNPN, CDR2 SVGIG, per germline (reference sequence). Study results and limitations: Baseline levels were approached again at progression, after clonality had risen at ibrutinib response. There were differences in sampling times between sustained-remission and progressing patients.

With respect to this clone: Its antigen is as yet unknown.

The sequencing used PBMCs, collected after 24 months of ibrutinib treatment. The sequence was obtained from a human donor with chronic lymphocytic leukemia. The chain is built from TRBV30 and TRBJ2-4; D is possibly TRBD1 (6 bases). CDR3 DNA sequence: TGTGCCTGGAGTGTACTTGAAAGGGGGTTTCAGTACTTC. This encodes CAWSVLERGFQYF.